This T cell receptor beta chain is drawn from a study of cytomegalovirus exposure and HLA in healthy donors. Study background: Earlier sequencing of around 190 million T cells yielded about 120 million unique TCR beta sequences. Points from the study as a whole: Researchers had no immune exposure information except CMV serostatus available.

Germline CDR1 and CDR2: LNHDA and SQIVND (reference sequence). The CDR3 length is 16 residues. Comment on this clone: The target antigen is unknown. The junction shows a germline mismatch at one end, possibly a read error. Other DNA variants within this sample encode the same CDR3.

Both 60 Vbeta primers and 13 Jbeta primers went into the PCR. Assay: immunoSEQ multiplex PCR; the TCRdb copy retains only in-frame clones and omits some. The sample holds 150,000 to 200,000 clones; around four fifths are singletons and the top ten take 6.5%. Healthy donors of bone marrow made up the group. The TCR sequence derives from a woman aged 45 to 65 in good health and CMV-seropositive. Sequenced material: PBMCs. The chain is built from TRBV19 and TRBJ2-2; D possibly corresponds to TRBD2 (7 bases). CDR3 loop: CASRPGEGGVTGELFF. CDR3 DNA: TGTGCCAGTAGGCCAGGGGAGGGAGGGGTCACCGGGGAGCTGTTTTTC.